These 21 T cell receptor beta chains originate from one sample sequenced in a study of blood T cell repertoires in COVID-19. Using immunoSEQ multiplex PCR, the repertoire was profiled, and TCRdb retains in-frame clones only, with some absent. The data hold roughly 160,000 clones, with approximately 91% observed a single time. The material sequenced was peripheral blood. These TCRs come from a man aged 18 to 29 with COVID-19, enrolled during active disease.

The chain couples TRBV3-1 (or the pseudogene TRBV3-2) to TRBJ2-1, with TRBD2 matching 13 bases. This CDR3 is 17 amino acids long. Germline lookup yields CDR1 LGHDT and CDR2 YNNKEL (reference sequence). The J segment lost 0 bases and the V segment lost 4 bases, leaving 3 bases of the junction unmatched. The CDR3 nucleotides are TGTGCCAGCAGCCCCACTAGCGGGAGGGACTCCTACAATGAGCAGTTCTTC. It codes for CASSPTSGRDSYNEQFF.

This sequence joins TRBV28 and TRBJ1-2; 8 nucleotides align to TRBD1. Trimming cost V 5 bases and J 2 bases; bases outside gene matches: 7. Germline-derived CDR1 and CDR2 are MDHEN and SYDVKM. This CDR3 is built from 15 residues. The CDR3 region is CASSPRTGTNYGYTF. The DNA of the CDR3 is TGTGCCAGCAGTCCACGGACAGGGACGAACTATGGCTACACCTTC.

V is TRBV13 and J is TRBJ2-7; D gene ambiguous. The germline V and J ends were trimmed by 6 bases and 7 bases, with 16 bases remaining between them. The CDR3 is 13 amino acids. CDR1 is PRHDT and CDR2 is FYEKMQ in the germline V gene (reference sequence). CDR3 sequence: CASRLGRSSEQYF. CDR3 sequence (DNA): TGTGCCAGCAGGTTGGGCAGGTCGAGTGAGCAGTACTTC.

The CDR3 spells CASSLDRGGNEQFF. The DNA for the CDR3 is TGTGCCAGCAGCTTGGACAGGGGCGGGAATGAGCAGTTCTTC. The V and J genes are TRBV5-6 and TRBJ2-1, with 7 bases matching TRBD1. The V segment lost 0 bases and the J segment 7 bases; nucleotides outside the gene matches: 4. CDR3 size: 14 residues. The germline gives CDR1 SGHDT, CDR2 YYEEEE.

The CDR3 protein is CASSLNGPGSPLHF. CDR3 coding DNA: TGTGCCAGCAGCTTAAACGGCCCAGGTTCACCCCTCCACTTT. This sequence joins TRBV7-2 and TRBJ1-6, with D hard to call. The CDR3 totals 14 residues. The V and J ends lost 2 bases and 9 bases respectively, with 11 bases between them. CDR1 is SGHTA, CDR2 FQGNSA, per germline.

The chain carries TRBV6-2 or TRBV6-3 and TRBJ2-3; no reliable D call. The CDR3 is 14 residues long. Per the germline V gene, CDR1 is MNHEY and CDR2 is SVGEGT. The V end lost 1 base, the J end lost 4 bases, and 9 bases lay between the germline ends. CDR3 residues: CASSYLDVADTQYF. In DNA form, the CDR3 reads TGTGCCAGCAGTTACTTAGATGTCGCAGATACGCAGTATTTT.

The V call is TRBV30, the J call TRBJ1-1; D perhaps matches TRBD1 (6 bases). The germline V and J ends were trimmed by 4 bases and 4 bases, with 7 bases remaining between them. Per the germline V gene, CDR1 is GTSNPN and CDR2 is SVGIG (reference sequence). This CDR3 contains 11 residues. The CDR3 sequence: CAWTGVTEAFF. The CDR3 DNA reads TGTGCCTGGACAGGGGTCACTGAAGCTTTCTTT.

This clone was recorded once. The chain employs TRBV27 and TRBJ2-7, with D possibly TRBD1 on 6 matching bases. Germline values: CDR1 MNHEY, CDR2 SMNVEV (reference sequence). The CDR3 covers 15 residues. Trimming removed 5 bases at V and 2 bases at J, with 16 bases between. CDR3 in amino acids: CASSAALGQTYEQYF. CDR3 in DNA: TGTGCCAGCAGTGCCGCGCTGGGACAAACCTACGAGCAGTACTTC.

This chain joins TRBV11-2 and TRBJ2-7; the D is unclear. The CDR3 consists of 12 residues. The V gene lost 3 bases and the J gene lost 9 bases, with 12 bases spanning the gap. Germline V gene data show CDR1 as SGHAT and CDR2 as FQNNGV. This CDR3 is CASSFPFRGQYF. CDR3 sequence (DNA): TGTGCCAGCAGCTTCCCTTTTCGCGGGCAGTACTTC.

The chain joins TRBV27 to TRBJ2-2, with D tentatively TRBD1 (6 bases). Trimming removed 4 bases from V and 1 base from J, with 13 bases in between. Germline CDR1 reads MNHEY; CDR2 reads SMNVEV (reference sequence). This CDR3 region has 16 residues. For the CDR3, the DNA is TGTGCCAGCAGTTCCTACAGGGACCGGAACACCGGGGAGCTGTTTTTT. Amino acids: CASSSYRDRNTGELFF.

V usage is TRBV28 and J usage is TRBJ1-2; D unclear. Germline assignment: CDR1 MDHEN and CDR2 SYDVKM. CDR3 length equals 12 residues. V lost 6 bases and J lost 8, with 13 bases in between. CDR3 residues: CASSYVAEGYTF. DNA for the CDR3: TGTGCCAGCAGCTACGTTGCGGAGGGCTACACCTTC.

J is TRBJ2-7 and V is TRBV12-3 or TRBV12-4, with D tentatively TRBD2 (5 bases). This CDR3 has 12 residues. Trimming removed 3 bases at V and 8 bases at J, with 11 bases between. The CDR3 spells CASSLSREKQYF. CDR3 sequence (DNA): TGTGCCAGCAGTTTGAGCCGGGAAAAGCAGTACTTC.

As regards this clone: An end of the junction differs from the germline gene, which may be a read error. The chain links TRBV5-6 to TRBJ1-4; D gene ambiguous. The CDR3 spans 15 residues. Looked up from germline, CDR1 is SGHDT and CDR2 is YYEEEE. Here the CDR3 reads CASSFMAAGDEKLLF. The CDR3 region has the DNA TGTGCCAGCAGCTTTATGGCGGCGGGCGATGAAAAACTGCTTTTT.

This rearrangement joins TRBV2 to TRBJ1-2, with D maybe TRBD1 (5 bases). V dropped 6 bases and J dropped 8 bases, with 10 bases sitting between them. CDR3 length equals 11 residues. The V gene's germline CDR1 is SNHLY and CDR2 FYNNEI. CDR3 residues: CASRGRVGYTF. The CDR3 nucleotides are TGTGCCAGCAGGGGCAGGGTGGGCTACACCTTC. The full variable domain, with the rest looked up from reference TRBV2 and TRBJ1-2, is EPEVTQTPSHQVTQMGQEVILRCVPISNHLYFYWYRQILGQKVEFLVSFYNNEISEKSEIFDDQFSVERPDGSNFTLKIRSTKLEDSAMYFCASRGRVGYTFGSGTRLTVV.

V usage is TRBV30 and J usage is TRBJ1-2; a possible D gene is TRBD1 (6 bases). The CDR3 consists of 16 residues. Germline V gene data show CDR1 as GTSNPN and CDR2 as SVGIG (reference sequence). Trimming took 1 base from V and 7 from J, leaving 22 bases between them. In DNA, the CDR3 is TGTGCCTGGAGTGACAGGGCAGGGATGCCTCAGGGTGGCTACACCTTC. It is translated as CAWSDRAGMPQGGYTF.

This clone has just one count. V usage is TRBV28 and J usage is TRBJ1-1; D call uncertain. The germline V and J ends were trimmed by 6 bases and 2 bases, with 16 bases remaining between them. Germline CDR1 reads MDHEN; CDR2 reads SYDVKM. The CDR3 sequence is 15 residues long. The CDR3 bases are TGTGCCAGCAGAGACCAGGATCTGCCTAACACTGAAGCTTTCTTT. It translates to CASRDQDLPNTEAFF.

J is TRBJ2-7 and V is TRBV3-1 (or the pseudogene TRBV3-2), with 7 bases aligning to TRBD1. The V segment lost 1 base and the J segment 3 bases; nucleotides outside the gene matches: 33. Germline V lookup: CDR1 LGHDT, CDR2 YNNKEL (reference sequence). The CDR3 covers 24 residues. This CDR3 is CASSQVGPRRVGLTGCLECYEQYF. The CDR3 DNA sequence: TGTGCCAGCAGCCAAGTCGGCCCCCGGCGCGTGGGCCTGACAGGGTGTTTGGAATGCTACGAGCAGTACTTC.

The rearrangement joins TRBV4-3 to TRBJ1-6, with 8 bases that match TRBD1. Looked up from germline, CDR1 is LGHNA and CDR2 is YSLEER. With 0 bases clipped from V and 8 bases from J, the junction kept 12 bases outside the gene matches. The CDR3 consists of 18 residues. The CDR3 is CASSQDPLTGVGDSPLHF. In DNA, the CDR3 is TGCGCCAGCAGCCAAGATCCCCTGACAGGGGTGGGAGATTCACCCCTCCACTTT.

J is TRBJ2-1 and V is TRBV19; the D gene is possibly TRBD1 (5 bases). CDR3 length: 15 residues. Per germline, CDR1 LNHDA and CDR2 SQIVND (reference sequence). Trimming took 2 bases from V and 5 from J, leaving 13 bases between them. This chain's CDR3 is CASSILVQDHNEQFF. In DNA form, the CDR3 reads TGTGCCAGTAGTATATTAGTACAGGACCACAATGAGCAGTTCTTC. Combining the CDR3 with reference TRBV19 and TRBJ2-1 gives the whole variable domain DGGITQSPKYLFRKEGQNVTLSCEQNLNHDAMYWYRQDPGQGLRLIYYSQIVNDFQKGDIAEGYSVSREKKESFPLTVTSAQKNPTAFYLCASSILVQDHNEQFFGPGTRLTVL.

This sequence joins TRBV5-1 and TRBJ2-3, with D possibly matching TRBD2 (5 bases). This CDR3 is built from 14 residues. V lost 4 bases, J lost 2 bases, and 11 bases lay in between. The V gene's germline CDR1 is SGHRS and CDR2 YFSETQ. As DNA, the CDR3 is TGCGCCAGCAGCCCTCGGGGAGTCACAGATACGCAGTATTTT. Encoded protein: CASSPRGVTDTQYF.

The CDR3 here is CASSLGPQGAFGANVLTF. As DNA, the CDR3 is TGTGCCAGCAGCTTAGGTCCGCAGGGGGCATTTGGGGCCAACGTCCTGACTTTC. The rearrangement uses TRBV7-6 and TRBJ2-6; the match to TRBD1 covers 8 bases. CDR3 length: 18 amino acids. V shed 1 base and J 3 bases; nucleotides not matched to a gene: 8. Germline CDR1 SGHVS, CDR2 FNYEAQ. Full variable domain (outside the CDR3, taken from reference TRBV7-6 and TRBJ2-6): GAGVSQSPRYKVTKRGQDVALRCDPISGHVSLYWYRQALGQGPEFLTYFNYEAQQDKSGLPNDRFSAERPEGSISTLTIQRTEQRDSAMYRCASSLGPQGAFGANVLTFGAGSRLTVL.